The present entry profiles one TCR beta chain with its context. This clonotype was detected many times. No antigen is known for it. No base quality information exists; no much larger clone differs at one position. This entry belongs to a study of regulatory T cells in long-lasting Graves disease (dated by TCRdb to about 2021). Concerning the study at large: Persistent Graves' disease meant more than 5 years of antithyroid drug treatment with TSH receptor autoantibodies that stayed positive. The study was conducted in China and was registered as a clinical trial. Patients with persistent Graves' disease were compared with patients with newly diagnosed Graves' disease using TCR sequencing and RNA sequencing of peripheral blood. TCR sequencing covered some 13 persistent and 20 or so newly diagnosed Graves' disease patients, some 33 samples in total. Antithyroid drugs had been taken for roughly 10 years on average by persistent Graves' disease patients in the clinical cohort. Points the paper makes about the study in general: Only the TCR beta chain was sequenced and analyzed. Compared with newly diagnosed patients, persistent Graves' disease patients had lower TCR Shannon entropy and fewer highly expanded clones, which suggests clonal expansion. Persistent patients shared more public clonotypes among themselves (fewer than 3,000) than newly diagnosed patients did (nearly 1,000). Only peripheral blood was studied, because thyroid tissue, the primary lesion, was inaccessible. The authors noted that the small sample size was a limitation that may lower accuracy. TRBV28, TRBJ1-2 and TRBJ2-5 were preferentially used in persistent disease, while TRBV20-1 and TRBJ2-1 were favored in newly diagnosed disease.

The receptor library was made with multiplex PCR. TCRdb shows the sequencer as Illumina HiSeq 4000. iRepertoire HTBI primers and Arm-PCR amplification of CDR3 regions were used to construct TCR beta libraries. PCR products were gel purified before sequencing. Concerning the study's data processing: A total of around 59 TRBV and under 15 TRBJ segments were identified across samples and were used for gene usage analysis of CDR3 amino acid clonotypes. Filtered high-quality paired reads were merged into contigs using COPE and FqMerger. BLAST was used to align contigs to the IMGT TRBV, TRBD and TRBJ reference genes, and CDR3 was defined following IMGT. Any clonotype with a frequency above 0.1% was classified as a highly expanded clone. Shannon entropy was used to measure repertoire diversity, and the Gini coefficient was used to measure V-J evenness. Public clonotypes were defined as clonotypes shared by more than one individual. Clones were called with MiXCR by TCRdb after fastp trimmed the public reads at Q25, and only in-frame beta chains were retained. Every distinct CDR3 protein forms one entry, paired with its most common genes and DNA. None of the V and J calls come from the authors' own analysis; TCRdb made them. A total of 450,000 or so distinct CDR3 sequences appear in this sample, less than 25% of them only once. The ten top clones hold around 14% of the sample.

V is pruned by 10 bases and J by 7 bases, leaving 11 bases of the junction without a gene match. CDR1 is given as MDHEN and CDR2 as SYDVKM, both from the germline V gene. Reading from cysteine to phenylalanine, the CDR3 counts 13 amino acids. The entry retains the CDR3 DNA only, 39 bases that are in frame from base 1. Explained via the paper, the time point label denotes: persistent/refractory GD, antithyroid drugs over 5 years with positive TRAb. RNA was extracted from PBMCs in TRIzol for both TCR sequencing and RNA sequencing. The diagnosis of Graves' disease was made according to American Thyroid Association guidelines. The patients came from an endocrinology department in Xi'an, China. From each patient, nine milliliters of peripheral blood was collected into an EDTA anticoagulant tube. PBMCs were isolated by Ficoll Paque Plus density gradient separation without further T cell sorting. An Agilent 2100 Bioanalyzer and agarose gel were used to check RNA quality, while a NanoDrop 2000 measured RNA concentration.

The sequence derives from a female donor with Graves disease. The rearranged chain carries TRBV28 and TRBJ1-2, and TRBD1 matches 8 of the central bases. Material: peripheral blood mononuclear cells (PBMCs), obtained when the disease was refractory, from a patient treated with antithyroid drugs. At the DNA level, the sequence is TGTGCCACCTCACTGGGACAGGAGGCTGGCTACACCTTC. It encodes CATSLGQEAGYTF.